The rows below give T cell receptor beta chains drawn from one sample of a study of beta chain features in type 1 diabetes. Here immunoSEQ multiplex PCR was the method, and the copy in TCRdb shows in-frame clones only, minus some. The sample consists of roughly 500,000 clones, about 10% of them appearing once. Sequences were obtained from naive CD4+ T cells from blood. These TCRs come from a woman aged 18-29 years in good health. CDR3s include the opening cysteine and the closing phenylalanine or tryptophan. The D gene is left open where the match is weak. The size of a clone is reported for some rows only, either as once, few or many, or as a class for expanded clones.

j_call,d_call,v_call,clone_size,cdr3_aa,cdr3_nt
TRBJ2-3,TRBD2,TRBV11-1,few,CASSLTSGGTDTQYF,TGTGCCAGCAGCCTGACTAGCGGGGGGACAGATACGCAGTATTTT
TRBJ2-1,.,TRBV7-8,.,CASSLRLPTRNEQFF,TGTGCCAGCAGCTTAAGGCTCCCGACCAGGAATGAGCAGTTCTTC
TRBJ2-5,.,TRBV14,few,CASSQDRLFTQYF,TGTGCCAGCAGCCAAGATCGCCTTTTTACCCAGTACTTC
TRBJ2-7,.,TRBV6-5,few,CASLDGYEQYF,TGTGCCAGCCTTGATGGATACGAGCAGTACTTC
TRBJ2-5,.,TRBV5-4,.,CASSGAGRSLQETQYF,TGTGCCAGCAGCGGGGCAGGACGATCCCTTCAAGAGACCCAGTACTTC
TRBJ1-2,TRBD1,TRBV5-1,few,CASSLGQGGRYTF,TGCGCCAGCAGCTTGGGACAGGGTGGTCGCTACACCTTC
TRBJ2-4,.,TRBV6-5,few,CASSKSRGDIQYF,TGTGCCAGCAGTAAGTCCCGCGGCGACATTCAGTACTTC
TRBJ2-5,.,TRBV7-2,.,CASSSTVSETQYF,TGTGCCAGCAGCTCGACAGTGAGCGAGACCCAGTACTTC
TRBJ1-2,.,TRBV29-1,.,CSVCYDCGYGYTF,TGCAGCGTTTGTTACGATTGTGGATATGGCTACACCTTC
TRBJ2-5,.,TRBV5-4,.,CASSFGQETQYF,TGTGCCAGCAGCTTCGGGCAAGAGACCCAGTACTTC
TRBJ2-1,TRBD1,TRBV4-1,.,CASSREQDRGRFF,TGCGCCAGCAGCCGGGAACAGGACAGGGGTCGGTTCTTC